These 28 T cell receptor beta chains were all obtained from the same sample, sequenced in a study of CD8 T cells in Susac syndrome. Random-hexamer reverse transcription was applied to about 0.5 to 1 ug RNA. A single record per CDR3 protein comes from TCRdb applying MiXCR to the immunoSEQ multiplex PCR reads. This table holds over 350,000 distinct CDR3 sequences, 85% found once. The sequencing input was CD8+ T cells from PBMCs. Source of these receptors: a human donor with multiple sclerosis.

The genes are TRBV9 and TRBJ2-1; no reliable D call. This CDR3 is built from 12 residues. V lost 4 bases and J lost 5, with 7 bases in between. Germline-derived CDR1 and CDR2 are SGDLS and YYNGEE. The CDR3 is CASSPVDNEQFF. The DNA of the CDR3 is TGTGCCAGCAGCCCCGTCGACAATGAGCAGTTCTTC.

The DNA of the CDR3 is TGTGCCAGCAGTTACAGGGAGCTGGGCTATGGCTACACCTTC. Its protein is CASSYRELGYGYTF. This chain links TRBV6-6 with TRBJ1-2; no clear D. V was cut by 2 bases and J by 4 bases, with 11 bases left in between. The CDR3 covers 14 residues. CDR1 MNHNY and CDR2 SVGAGI come from the germline V gene (reference sequence).

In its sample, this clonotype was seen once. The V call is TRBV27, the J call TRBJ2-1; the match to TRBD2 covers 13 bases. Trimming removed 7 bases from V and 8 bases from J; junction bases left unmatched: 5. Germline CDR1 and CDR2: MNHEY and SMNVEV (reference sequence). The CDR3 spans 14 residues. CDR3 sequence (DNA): TGTGCCAGCAAACTGGGACTAGCGGGACATGAGCAGTTCTTC. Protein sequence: CASKLGLAGHEQFF.

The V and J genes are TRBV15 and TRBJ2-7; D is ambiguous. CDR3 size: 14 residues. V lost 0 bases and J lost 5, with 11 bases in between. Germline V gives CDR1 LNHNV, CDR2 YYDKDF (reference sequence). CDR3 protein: CATSRDPPEDEQYF. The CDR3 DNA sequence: TGTGCCACCAGCAGAGATCCGCCAGAGGACGAGCAGTACTTC.

CDR3 bases: TGTGCCAGCAGCTTTGGGGACACCGGCTCACCCCTCCACTTT. Protein: CASSFGDTGSPLHF. The chain uses TRBV7-6 and TRBJ1-6; perhaps TRBD1 as D (6 bases). With 3 bases removed from V and 10 bases from J, the gap between germline ends came to 13 bases. Germline CDR1 is SGHVS and CDR2 is FNYEAQ. The CDR3 totals 14 residues.

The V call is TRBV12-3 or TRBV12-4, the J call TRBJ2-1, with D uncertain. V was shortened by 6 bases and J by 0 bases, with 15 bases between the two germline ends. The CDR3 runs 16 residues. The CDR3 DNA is TGTGCCAGCAGCCCGTTCCATCCCGACTCCTACAATGAGCAGTTCTTC. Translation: CASSPFHPDSYNEQFF.

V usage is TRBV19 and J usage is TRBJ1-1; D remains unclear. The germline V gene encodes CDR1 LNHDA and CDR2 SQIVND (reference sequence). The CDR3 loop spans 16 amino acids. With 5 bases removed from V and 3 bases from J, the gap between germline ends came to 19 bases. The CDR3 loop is CASSPRVLPADTEAFF. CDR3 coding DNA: TGTGCCAGTAGTCCCCGGGTCCTCCCTGCGGACACTGAAGCTTTCTTT.

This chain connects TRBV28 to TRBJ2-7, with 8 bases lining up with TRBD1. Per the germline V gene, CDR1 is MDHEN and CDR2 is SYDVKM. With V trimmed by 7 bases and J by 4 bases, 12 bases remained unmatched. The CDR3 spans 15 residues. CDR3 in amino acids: CASTMLGTGLYEQYF. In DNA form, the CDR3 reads TGTGCCAGCACCATGCTCGGGACAGGACTATACGAGCAGTACTTC.

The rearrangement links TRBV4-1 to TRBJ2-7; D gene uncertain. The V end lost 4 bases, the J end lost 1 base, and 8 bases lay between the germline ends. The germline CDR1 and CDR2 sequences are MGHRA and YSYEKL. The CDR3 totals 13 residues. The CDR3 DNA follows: TGCGCCAGCAGCCCCACCCAGTCCTACGAGCAGTACTTC. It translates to CASSPTQSYEQYF.

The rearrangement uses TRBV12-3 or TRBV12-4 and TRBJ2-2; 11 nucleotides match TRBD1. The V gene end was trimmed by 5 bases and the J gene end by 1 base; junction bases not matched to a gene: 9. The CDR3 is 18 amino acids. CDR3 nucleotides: TGTGCCAGCAGTCCTACCCCCGGGACAGGGGGGAACACCGGGGAGCTGTTTTTT. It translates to CASSPTPGTGGNTGELFF.

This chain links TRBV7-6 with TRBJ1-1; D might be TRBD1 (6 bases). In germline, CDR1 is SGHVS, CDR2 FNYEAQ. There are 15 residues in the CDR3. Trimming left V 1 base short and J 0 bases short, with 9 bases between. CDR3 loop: CASSLEAGVNTEAFF. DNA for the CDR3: TGTGCCAGCAGCTTAGAGGCAGGGGTGAACACTGAAGCTTTCTTT.

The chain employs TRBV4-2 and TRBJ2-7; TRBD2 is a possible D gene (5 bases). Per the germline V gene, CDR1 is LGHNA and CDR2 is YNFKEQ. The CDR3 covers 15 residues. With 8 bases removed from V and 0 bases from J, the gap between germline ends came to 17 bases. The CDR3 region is CASQPNGVLSYEQYF. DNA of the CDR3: TGTGCCAGCCAACCAAACGGGGTGCTCTCCTACGAGCAGTACTTC.

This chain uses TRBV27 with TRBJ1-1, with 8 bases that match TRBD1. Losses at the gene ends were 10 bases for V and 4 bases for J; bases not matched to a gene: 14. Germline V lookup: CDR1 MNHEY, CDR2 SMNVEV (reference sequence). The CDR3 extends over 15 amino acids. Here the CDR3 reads CATAPRGLVVTEAFF. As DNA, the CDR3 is TGTGCCACGGCACCCAGGGGGCTCGTTGTCACTGAAGCTTTCTTT.

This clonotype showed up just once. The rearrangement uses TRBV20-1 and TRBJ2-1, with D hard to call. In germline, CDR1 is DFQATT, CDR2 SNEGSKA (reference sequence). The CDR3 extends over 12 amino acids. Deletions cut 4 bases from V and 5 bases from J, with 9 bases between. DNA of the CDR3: TGCAGTGCTATAGGAGAGAACAATGAGCAGTTCTTC. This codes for CSAIGENNEQFF.

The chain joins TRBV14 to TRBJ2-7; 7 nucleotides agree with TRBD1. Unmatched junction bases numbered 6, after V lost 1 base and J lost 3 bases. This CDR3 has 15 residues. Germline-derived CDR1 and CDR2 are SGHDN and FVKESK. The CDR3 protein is CASSQGQGLYYEQYF. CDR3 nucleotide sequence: TGTGCCAGCAGCCAAGGACAGGGCCTCTACTACGAGCAGTACTTC.

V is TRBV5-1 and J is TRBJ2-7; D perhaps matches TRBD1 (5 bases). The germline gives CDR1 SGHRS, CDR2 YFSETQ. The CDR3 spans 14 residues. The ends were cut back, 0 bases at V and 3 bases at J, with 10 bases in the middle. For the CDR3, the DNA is TGCGCCAGCAGCTTGGATGGGGCTAACTACGAGCAGTACTTC. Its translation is CASSLDGANYEQYF.

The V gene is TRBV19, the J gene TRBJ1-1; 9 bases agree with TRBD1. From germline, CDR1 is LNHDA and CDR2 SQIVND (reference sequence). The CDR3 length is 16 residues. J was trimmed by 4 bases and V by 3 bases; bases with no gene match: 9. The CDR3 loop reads CASSIATGGSGTEAFF. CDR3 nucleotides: TGTGCCAGTAGTATCGCCACAGGGGGCTCGGGCACTGAAGCTTTCTTT.

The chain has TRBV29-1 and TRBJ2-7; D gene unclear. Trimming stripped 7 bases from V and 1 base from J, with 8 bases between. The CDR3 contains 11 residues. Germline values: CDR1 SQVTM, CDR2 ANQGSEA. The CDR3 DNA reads TGCAGCGCCAGGAATTCCTACGAGCAGTACTTC. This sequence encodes CSARNSYEQYF.

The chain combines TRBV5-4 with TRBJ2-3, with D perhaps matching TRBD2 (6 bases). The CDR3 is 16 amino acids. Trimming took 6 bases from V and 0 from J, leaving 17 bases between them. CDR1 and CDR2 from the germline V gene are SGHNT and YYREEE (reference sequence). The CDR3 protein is CASNLHSGTSTDTQYF. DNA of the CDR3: TGTGCCAGCAACCTACATAGCGGAACTAGCACAGATACGCAGTATTTT.

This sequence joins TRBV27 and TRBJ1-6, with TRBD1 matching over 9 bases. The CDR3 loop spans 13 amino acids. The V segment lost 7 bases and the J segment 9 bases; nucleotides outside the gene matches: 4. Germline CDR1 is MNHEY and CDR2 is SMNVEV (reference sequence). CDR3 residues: CASKDRGGSPLHF. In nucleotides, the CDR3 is TGTGCCAGCAAGGACAGGGGCGGTTCACCCCTCCACTTT.

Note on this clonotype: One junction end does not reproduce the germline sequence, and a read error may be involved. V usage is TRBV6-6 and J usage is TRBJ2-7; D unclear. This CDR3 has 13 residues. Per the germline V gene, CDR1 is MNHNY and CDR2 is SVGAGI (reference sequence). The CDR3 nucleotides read TGTGCCAGCAGTTACTCCCCTTATCAGTACTTTAACTTC. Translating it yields CASSYSPYQYFNF.

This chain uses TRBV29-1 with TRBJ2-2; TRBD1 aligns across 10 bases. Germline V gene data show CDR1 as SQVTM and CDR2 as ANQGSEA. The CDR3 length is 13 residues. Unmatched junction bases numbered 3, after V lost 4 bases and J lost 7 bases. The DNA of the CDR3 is TGCAGCGTTGGGACAGGGGGGGTCGGGGAGCTGTTTTTT. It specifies CSVGTGGVGELFF.

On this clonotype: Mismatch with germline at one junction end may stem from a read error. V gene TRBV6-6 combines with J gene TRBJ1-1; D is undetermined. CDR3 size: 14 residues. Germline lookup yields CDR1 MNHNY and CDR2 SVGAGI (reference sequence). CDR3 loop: CASTYAPGNTEAFF. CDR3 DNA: TGTGCCAGCACTTACGCCCCAGGGAACACTGAAGCTTTCTTT.

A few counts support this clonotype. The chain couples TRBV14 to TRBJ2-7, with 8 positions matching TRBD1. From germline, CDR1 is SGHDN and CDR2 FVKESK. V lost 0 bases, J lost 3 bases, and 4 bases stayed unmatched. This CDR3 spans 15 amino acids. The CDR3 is CASSQDRTGNYEQYF. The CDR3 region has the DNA TGTGCCAGCAGCCAAGATAGGACAGGGAACTACGAGCAGTACTTC.

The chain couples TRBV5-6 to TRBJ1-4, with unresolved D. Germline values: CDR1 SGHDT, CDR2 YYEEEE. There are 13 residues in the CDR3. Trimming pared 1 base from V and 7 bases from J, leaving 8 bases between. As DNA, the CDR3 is TGTGCCAGCAGCTTGTCGGGCGGTGAAAAACTGTTTTTT. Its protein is CASSLSGGEKLFF.

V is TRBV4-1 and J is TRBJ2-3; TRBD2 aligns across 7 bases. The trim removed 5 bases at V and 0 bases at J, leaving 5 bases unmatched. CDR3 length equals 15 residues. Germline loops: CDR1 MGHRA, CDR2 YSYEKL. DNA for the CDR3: TGCGCCAGCAGCGTACTTAGCGGGAGCACAGATACGCAGTATTTT. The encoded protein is CASSVLSGSTDTQYF.

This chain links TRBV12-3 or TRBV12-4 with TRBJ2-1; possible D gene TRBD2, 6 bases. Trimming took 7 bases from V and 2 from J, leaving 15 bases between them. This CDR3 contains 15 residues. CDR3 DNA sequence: TGTGCCAGCACCCTAACCGGGAGCCCCTACAATGAGCAGTTCTTC. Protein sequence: CASTLTGSPYNEQFF.

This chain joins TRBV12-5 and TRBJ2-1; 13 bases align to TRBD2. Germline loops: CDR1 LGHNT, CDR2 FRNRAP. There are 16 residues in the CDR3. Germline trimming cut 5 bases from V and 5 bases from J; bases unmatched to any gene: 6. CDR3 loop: CASGPGLAGAHNEQFF. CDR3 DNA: TGTGCTAGTGGTCCCGGACTAGCGGGAGCCCACAATGAGCAGTTCTTC. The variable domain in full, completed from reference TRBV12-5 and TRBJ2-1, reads DARVTQTPRHKVTEMGQEVTMRCQPILGHNTVFWYRQTMMQGLELLAYFRNRAPLDDSGMPKDRFSAEMPDATLATLKIQPSEPRDSAVYFCASGPGLAGAHNEQFFGPGTRLTVL.